Listed here are 21 T cell receptor beta chains from one sample, sequenced in a study of CD8 T cells in ankylosing spondylitis. TCRdb used MiXCR to reprocess the 5' RACE reads, holding one entry per CDR3 protein. The data contain about 150,000 distinct CDR3 sequences, about 7% of them seen just once; the ten biggest clones take up around 12%. The sample taken for sequencing was blood, either unsorted or a sorted T cell fraction (not recorded which). These receptor sequences come from a female donor with ankylosing spondylitis or in good health (not recorded which).

The sample holds many counts of this clonotype. The J gene is TRBJ2-7, the V gene TRBV11-1; TRBD2 aligns across 11 bases. Germline trimming cut 3 bases from V and 11 bases from J; bases unmatched to any gene: 9. This CDR3 has 14 residues. The V gene's germline CDR1 is SGHAT and CDR2 FQDESV (reference sequence). The CDR3 DNA reads as TGTGCCAGCAGCTTGAATCTAGCGGGGGGCCCTGAGTACTTC. This encodes CASSLNLAGGPEYF. Variable domain in full (rest from reference TRBV11-1 and TRBJ2-7): EAEVAQSPRYKITEKSQAVAFWCDPISGHATLYWYRQILGQGPELLVQFQDESVVDDSQLPKDRFSAERLKGVDSTLKIQPAELGDSAMYLCASSLNLAGGPEYFGPGTRLTVT.

This clonotype was counted many times. The rearrangement links TRBV12-3 or TRBV12-4 to TRBJ1-5; D uncertain. The CDR3 spans 13 residues. Trimming stripped 5 bases from V and 4 bases from J, with 9 bases between. This CDR3 is CASSVGANQPQHF. The CDR3 DNA reads TGTGCCAGCAGTGTTGGAGCTAATCAGCCCCAGCATTTT.

This clonotype was counted at least ten times. The rearrangement joins TRBV5-1 to TRBJ1-1, with D perhaps TRBD1 (6 bases). There are 15 residues in the CDR3. Between the trimmed V and J ends, which lost 0 bases and 2 bases, there was a span of 11 bases. Germline assignment: CDR1 SGHRS and CDR2 YFSETQ. Here the CDR3 reads CASSLDVQGNTEAFF. The CDR3 DNA is TGCGCCAGCAGCTTGGATGTACAGGGAAACACTGAAGCTTTCTTT.

This clonotype was found many times. This chain connects TRBV24-1 to TRBJ2-5, with D hard to call. The CDR3 runs to 11 residues. Trimming pared 9 bases from V and 3 bases from J, leaving 7 bases between. The germline V gene encodes CDR1 KGHDR and CDR2 SFDVKD. This CDR3 reads CATAQEETQYF. DNA of the CDR3: TGTGCCACCGCGCAAGAAGAGACCCAGTACTTC.

The table lists this clonotype with many counts. This chain connects TRBV2 to TRBJ1-2, with D maybe TRBD1 (5 bases). CDR1 is SNHLY and CDR2 is FYNNEI in the germline V gene. The CDR3 has 16 amino acids. Trimming took off 2 bases at V and 2 bases at J, with 15 bases between the two ends. The CDR3 coding sequence is TGTGCCAGCAGTGAAAACCCACGGACACAGAACTATGGCTACACCTTC. Protein: CASSENPRTQNYGYTF.

This clonotype occurred many times. The rearrangement joins TRBV9 to TRBJ2-7; D remains ambiguous. There are 14 residues in the CDR3. The V gene's germline CDR1 is SGDLS and CDR2 YYNGEE. The V and J ends lost 1 base and 0 bases respectively, with 8 bases between them. The DNA for the CDR3 is TGTGCCAGCAGCGTATTGGACGGCTCCTACGAGCAGTACTTC. Protein sequence: CASSVLDGSYEQYF.

This clonotype occurred many times. V and J are TRBV20-1 and TRBJ2-7; 8 bases are a match to TRBD1. The germline V gene encodes CDR1 DFQATT and CDR2 SNEGSKA (reference sequence). This CDR3 has 13 amino acids. V lost 5 bases, J lost 4 bases, and 7 bases stayed unmatched. CDR3: CSALDRVGYEQYF. The CDR3 coding sequence is TGCAGTGCTCTGGACAGGGTGGGGTACGAGCAGTACTTC.

This clonotype was counted at least ten times. The genes are TRBV12-3 or TRBV12-4 and TRBJ1-6; TRBD1 matches 7 bases. The CDR3 is 14 amino acids. With V trimmed by 5 bases and J by 7 bases, 5 bases remained unmatched. DNA for the CDR3: TGTGCCAGCAGTCCGGACAGGCTGAATTCACCCCTCCACTTT. This codes for CASSPDRLNSPLHF.

This clonotype occurred many times. The rearrangement joins TRBV2 to TRBJ1-6; possible D gene TRBD1, 5 bases. Trimming left V 6 bases short and J 7 bases short, with 10 bases between. Germline-derived CDR1 and CDR2 are SNHLY and FYNNEI. This CDR3 is built from 13 residues. The chain's CDR3 is CASRAEGNSPLHF. In nucleotides, the CDR3 is TGTGCCAGCAGGGCAGAGGGGAATTCACCCCTCCACTTT.

The rearrangement joins TRBV12-3 or TRBV12-4 to TRBJ1-1; D not resolved. Trimming stripped 3 bases from V and 0 bases from J, with 8 bases between. The CDR3 is made up of 14 amino acids. In DNA, the CDR3 is TGTGCCAGCAGTTTGAGGCGGTTGAACACTGAAGCTTTCTTT. Residues: CASSLRRLNTEAFF.

About this clonotype itself: One end of the junction is discordant with germline, which a read error may explain. The gene calls are TRBV20-1 and TRBJ1-1; 8 bases align to TRBD1. Germline V lookup: CDR1 DFQATT, CDR2 SNEGSKA (reference sequence). This CDR3 has 15 residues. The CDR3 DNA reads TGCACTGCTAGGGGGGGAACAGGGGGTATCACTGAAGCTTTCTTT. It is translated as CTARGGTGGITEAFF.

Of note for this clonotype: This may arise from a read error, as a much more abundant clone is one base away. This sequence joins TRBV5-1 and TRBJ2-7, with D maybe TRBD1 (5 bases). V was pared by 1 base and J by 0 bases, with 8 bases between. The CDR3 spans 14 residues. Germline lookup yields CDR1 SGHRS and CDR2 YFSETQ. In DNA, the CDR3 is TGCGCCAGCAGCTTGCAGGGTTGCTCCTACGAGCAGTACTTC. Translated, it gives CASSLQGCSYEQYF.

This clonotype has ten or more counts. This chain connects TRBV20-1 to TRBJ2-1; 7 bases fit TRBD1. Germline V gives CDR1 DFQATT, CDR2 SNEGSKA (reference sequence). V gave up 3 bases and J gave up 7 bases; unmatched junction bases: 6. CDR3 size: 13 residues. The chain's CDR3 is CSASSGGWNEQFF. CDR3 DNA: TGCAGTGCTAGCTCAGGGGGATGGAATGAGCAGTTCTTC.

There are many counts of this clonotype. The J gene is TRBJ2-2, the V gene TRBV6-2 or TRBV6-3; 8 positions match TRBD1. The V gene's germline CDR1 is MNHEY and CDR2 SVGEGT. The CDR3 length is 14 residues. V lost 8 bases, J lost 6 bases, and 8 bases stayed unmatched. The CDR3 here is CASQVDRAAGELFF. The CDR3 bases are TGTGCCAGCCAGGTGGACAGGGCCGCCGGGGAGCTGTTTTTT.

This clonotype was observed at least ten times. The chain employs TRBV5-1 and TRBJ1-1; no clear D. Between the trimmed V and J ends, which lost 1 base and 3 bases, there was a span of 10 bases. Germline-derived CDR1 and CDR2 are SGHRS and YFSETQ. The CDR3 runs 14 residues. In DNA form, the CDR3 reads TGCGCCAGCAGCTTGAATAGGGCCTACACTGAAGCTTTCTTT. It is translated as CASSLNRAYTEAFF.

This clonotype was seen more than once but under ten times. CDR3 loop: CASSLYSGVGNSPLHF. As DNA, the CDR3 is TGCGCCAGCAGCTTGTATTCCGGGGTCGGTAATTCACCCCTCCACTTT. The chain combines TRBV5-1 with TRBJ1-6, with unresolved D. Germline lookup yields CDR1 SGHRS and CDR2 YFSETQ. V gave up 1 base and J gave up 6 bases, with 14 bases separating them. This CDR3 contains 16 residues.

The sample holds a few counts of this clonotype. The V and J genes are TRBV29-1 and TRBJ2-3; 8 bases are a match to TRBD1. This CDR3 is built from 13 residues. The V and J ends lost 5 bases and 1 base, in that order; junction bases with no gene match: 2. CDR1 is SQVTM and CDR2 is ANQGSEA in the germline V gene. The CDR3 here is CSVRQGRTDTQYF. The CDR3 DNA reads TGCAGCGTTCGACAGGGGCGCACAGATACGCAGTATTTT.

This clonotype was seen at least ten times. The chain has TRBV7-6 and TRBJ1-1; no clear D gene. CDR1 and CDR2 from the germline V gene are SGHVS and FNYEAQ. The CDR3 totals 16 residues. V dropped 1 base and J dropped 0 bases, with 12 bases sitting between them. Here the CDR3 DNA reads TGTGCCAGCAGCTTAGGTGGCCCCGAGATGAACACTGAAGCTTTCTTT. Protein: CASSLGGPEMNTEAFF.

This clonotype was detected many times. The rearrangement joins TRBV19 to TRBJ1-1; D is undetermined. Looked up from germline, CDR1 is LNHDA and CDR2 is SQIVND (reference sequence). The CDR3 length is 13 residues. The CDR3 DNA reads as TGTGCAGCGAAGGGCCCCGGGAACACTGAAGCTTTCTTT. Translated, it gives CAAKGPGNTEAFF.

At least ten counts were recorded for this clonotype. The chain joins TRBV4-1 to TRBJ2-3; 8 bases fit TRBD2. CDR1 MGHRA and CDR2 YSYEKL come from the germline V gene. This CDR3 spans 16 amino acids. The V gene end was trimmed by 1 base and the J gene end by 4 bases; junction bases not matched to a gene: 7. The CDR3 DNA reads as TGCGCCAGCAGCCAAGTTCCTAGCGGGCTAGCAGATACGCAGTATTTT. It translates to CASSQVPSGLADTQYF.

The chain combines TRBV18 with TRBJ2-1; D is perhaps TRBD1 (6 bases). The CDR3 has 14 amino acids. CDR1 KGHSH and CDR2 LQKENI come from the germline V gene. The V and J ends lost 3 bases and 16 bases respectively, with 22 bases between them. The CDR3 sequence is CASSPPGTQGPPFF. The CDR3, as DNA: TGTGCCAGCTCACCCCCGGGTACTCAGGGGCCCCCTTTCTTC.